This TCR beta chain came from a study of blood T cell repertoires in COVID-19 (dated by TCRdb to the early 2020s). Broadly, across the study: Samples from collaborators originated in the United States, Italy and Spain and spanned both the acute and convalescent phases of COVID-19. The material from the prospective study consisted of cDNA or gDNA derived from T cells, B-cell-depleted T cells, or PBMCs. The dataset comprised deeply sampled blood TCRbeta repertoires from subjects exposed to, actively infected with, or recovered from COVID-19. The repertoires were released in a freely available public database intended as a resource for research on the immune response to SARS-CoV-2. Samples came from the ongoing ImmuneRACE study (first 160 participants) plus 1,254 subjects from 6 global collaborators. Sample metadata almost always included a de-identified subject ID, COVID-19 status, age in years and sex. Where HLA class I and class II types were available, the types were taken from metadata supplied by the sample provider, not from assay-based typing.

In the prospective study, participants were 18 to 89 years old, resided in about two dozen geographic areas of the United States, and were enrolled through a virtual design. Cohort assignment in the prospective study relied on participant-reported clinical history from a screening survey and a study questionnaire. Mobile phlebotomists in the prospective study collected whole blood, serum and a nasopharyngeal or oropharyngeal swab from every participant. Additional blood draws and questionnaires over an approximately 2-month period could optionally be provided by prospective study participants. Before DNA extraction, prospective study blood samples were shipped either frozen or at room temperature. As concerns this clone: The specificity of this receptor is unknown. No quality values exist for individual bases; no much larger clone is one base distant.

From the cysteine through the phenylalanine, the CDR3 covers 18 amino acids. Solely the CDR3 DNA is kept, with 54 bases framed from the first base. Clipping removes 3 bases from V and 5 bases from J, with 12 as the unmatched junction base count. CDR1 and CDR2 (LGHDT, YNNKEL) derive from the germline V gene (reference sequence). The immunoSEQ Assay, a bias-controlled multiplex PCR, was used to amplify TCRbeta CDR3 regions from genomic DNA. Concerning the study's data processing: Nucleated cell counts per sample were estimated from amplification of reference gene primers within the assay. To quantify the absolute abundance of each unique TCRbeta CDR3 rearrangement, sequence reads were collapsed and filtered. For each sample, productive Simpson clonality was calculated as the square root of Simpson's diversity index across productive rearrangements. This is the immuneACCESS table as TCRdb keeps it, with only in-frame sequences that have V and J called. A part of the clones is gone; compared with another copy, unresolved V genes explain less than half, and the rest is unexplained. V, J and clone size derive from that table, while D and trimming were established from the DNA sequence. This sample comprises 400,000 to 550,000 clones, 70% to 90% of them detected only once. The leading ten clones occupy approximately 2% of the sample.

Overall study outcomes, separate from this receptor: The quantity of clinical and demographic metadata differed by source and by participant and was supplied without curation.

Sequencing was carried out using PBMCs or T cells enriched from blood (not recorded which). The TCR was taken from a woman between 18 and 30 years old with acute COVID-19. The chain employs TRBV3-1 (or the pseudogene TRBV3-2) and TRBJ2-1; 11 central nucleotides agree with TRBD2. The CDR3 region reads CASSHSHLRTSGHNEQFF. The DNA reads as follows: TGTGCCAGCAGCCATAGTCACCTAAGGACTAGCGGGCACAATGAGCAGTTCTTC.